The rows below give T cell receptor beta chains drawn from one sample of a study of blood T cell repertoires in COVID-19. Sequenced by immunoSEQ multiplex PCR; TCRdb stores in-frame clones only, minus some. The sample has approximately 170,000 clones; around four fifths are singletons. Sequenced sample: peripheral blood. These receptors originate from a woman aged 70-85 years with COVID-19, enrolled during active disease. Each CDR3 is given with its conserved first and last residue. The order of the fields is J gene, V gene, clone size, D gene, CDR3 protein, CDR3 DNA. The D gene is left open where the match is weak. Clone size appears in some rows only: once, few, many, or a class for an expanded clone.

J gene: TRBJ2-1; V gene: TRBV18; clone size: .; D gene: .; CDR3 protein: CASQAPGRANEQFF; CDR3 DNA: TGTGCCAGCCAGGCCCCGGGAAGGGCCAATGAGCAGTTCTTC
J gene: TRBJ1-1; V gene: TRBV19; clone size: .; D gene: TRBD1; CDR3 protein: CASSLQQGGETEAFF; CDR3 DNA: TGTGCCAGTAGTCTGCAACAGGGGGGAGAGACTGAAGCTTTCTTT
J gene: TRBJ2-5; V gene: TRBV24-1; clone size: .; D gene: TRBD2; CDR3 protein: CATSDSYSGRGTETQYF; CDR3 DNA: TGTGCCACCAGTGATTCCTATAGCGGGAGAGGGACAGAGACCCAGTACTTC
J gene: TRBJ1-2; V gene: TRBV18; clone size: .; D gene: .; CDR3 protein: CASSPRDSGGYTF; CDR3 DNA: TGTGCCAGCTCACCGAGGGACTCGGGGGGCTACACCTTC
J gene: TRBJ2-1; V gene: TRBV11-3; clone size: .; D gene: .; CDR3 protein: CASSPQRGGNEQFF; CDR3 DNA: TGTGCCAGCAGCCCACAAAGAGGGGGAAATGAGCAGTTCTTC
J gene: TRBJ1-3; V gene: TRBV9; clone size: .; D gene: .; CDR3 protein: CASSVSLSGNTIYF; CDR3 DNA: TGTGCCAGCAGCGTAAGCCTATCTGGAAACACCATATATTTT
J gene: TRBJ2-1; V gene: TRBV6-5; clone size: .; D gene: TRBD2; CDR3 protein: CASGPSGGPYNEQFF; CDR3 DNA: TGTGCCAGCGGACCCTCGGGAGGGCCGTATAATGAGCAGTTCTTC
J gene: TRBJ1-2; V gene: TRBV7-9; clone size: few; D gene: .; CDR3 protein: CASSLTGQGYTF; CDR3 DNA: TGTGCCAGCAGCTTAACAGGACAGGGCTACACCTTC
J gene: TRBJ2-5; V gene: TRBV3-1/TRBV3-2; clone size: .; D gene: TRBD1; CDR3 protein: CASSRPGQQETQYF; CDR3 DNA: TGTGCCAGCAGCAGACCGGGACAGCAAGAGACCCAGTACTTC
J gene: TRBJ1-2; V gene: TRBV5-6; clone size: .; D gene: .; CDR3 protein: CASSPAGGPGYTF; CDR3 DNA: TGTGCCAGCAGTCCGGCGGGGGGCCCGGGCTACACCTTC